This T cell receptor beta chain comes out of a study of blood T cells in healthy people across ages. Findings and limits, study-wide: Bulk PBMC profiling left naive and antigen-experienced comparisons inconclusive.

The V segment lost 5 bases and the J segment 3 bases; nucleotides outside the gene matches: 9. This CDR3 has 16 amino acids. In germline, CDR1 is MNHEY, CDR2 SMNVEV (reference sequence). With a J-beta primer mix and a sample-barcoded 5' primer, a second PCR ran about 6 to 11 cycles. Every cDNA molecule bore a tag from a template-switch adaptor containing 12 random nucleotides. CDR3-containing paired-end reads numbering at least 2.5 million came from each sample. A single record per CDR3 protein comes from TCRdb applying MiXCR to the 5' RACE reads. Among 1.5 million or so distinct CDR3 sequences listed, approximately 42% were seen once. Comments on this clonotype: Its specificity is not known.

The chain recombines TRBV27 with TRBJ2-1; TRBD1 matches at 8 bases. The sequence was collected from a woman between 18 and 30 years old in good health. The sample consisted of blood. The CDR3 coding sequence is TGTGCCAGCAGTCGACTGGGACAGGCGTACTACAATGAGCAGTTCTTC. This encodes CASSRLGQAYYNEQFF.